The table lists the clone carrying this TCR beta chain with a few counts. The CDR3 sequence is 12 residues long. V shed 5 bases and J shed 4 bases, with 11 bases lying between them. The V gene's germline CDR1 is DFQATT and CDR2 SNEGSKA (reference sequence). The sample is drawn from a study of HIV-infected patients and healthy controls. Each CDR3 protein gets one entry after TCRdb re-called the 5' RACE reads with MiXCR. In the table there are about 67,000 distinct CDR3 sequences, about 17% of which are singletons. The receptor's source is a human donor in good health. The sequenced sample was CD4+ T cells from blood. The J gene is TRBJ2-5, the V gene TRBV20-1, with a possible D match to TRBD1 (5 bases). The CDR3 is CSAFRQLETQYF. The CDR3 DNA sequence: TGCAGTGCTTTCCGACAGTTAGAGACCCAGTACTTC.